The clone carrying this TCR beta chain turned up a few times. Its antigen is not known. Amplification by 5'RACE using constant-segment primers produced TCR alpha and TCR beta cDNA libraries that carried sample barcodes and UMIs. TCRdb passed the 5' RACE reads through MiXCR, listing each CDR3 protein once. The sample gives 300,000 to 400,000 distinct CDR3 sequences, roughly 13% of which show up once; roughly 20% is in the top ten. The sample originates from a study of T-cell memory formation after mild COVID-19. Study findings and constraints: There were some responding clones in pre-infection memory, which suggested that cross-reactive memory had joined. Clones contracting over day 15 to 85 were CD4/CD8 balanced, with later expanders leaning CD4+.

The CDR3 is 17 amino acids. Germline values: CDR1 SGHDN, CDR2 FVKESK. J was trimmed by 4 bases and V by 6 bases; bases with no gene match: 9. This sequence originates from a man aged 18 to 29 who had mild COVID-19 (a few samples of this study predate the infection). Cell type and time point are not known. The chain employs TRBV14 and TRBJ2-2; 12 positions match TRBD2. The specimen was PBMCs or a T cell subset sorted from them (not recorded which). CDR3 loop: CASSLWRLAGATGELFF. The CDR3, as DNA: TGTGCCAGCAGTCTATGGAGACTAGCGGGGGCCACCGGGGAGCTGTTTTTT.